Each of the 5 T cell receptor beta chains below was sequenced from the same sample in a study of T cell responses to AZD1222 COVID-19 vaccine. The repertoire was sequenced with immunoSEQ multiplex PCR; TCRdb's copy has only in-frame clones and lacks some. Found here are some 69,000 clones, 75% to 90% of them singletons; the top ten hold roughly 23%. The starting material was peripheral blood, obtained 28 days after the second AZD1222 dose. Source of these receptors: an adult who received the AZD1222 COVID-19 vaccine.

This chain uses TRBV7-9 with TRBJ1-1; 7 bases align to TRBD1. The CDR3 length is 12 residues. The germline CDR1 and CDR2 sequences are SEHNR and FQNEAQ (reference sequence). The CDR3 region has the DNA TGTGCAGGGGACAGTCTTAACACTGAAGCTTTCTTT. Translation: CAGDSLNTEAFF.

This chain connects TRBV14 to TRBJ1-1; D gene ambiguous. This CDR3 has 16 residues. CDR1 is SGHDN, CDR2 FVKESK, per germline. V lost 3 bases and J lost 1, with 15 bases in between. The CDR3 DNA reads TGTGCCAGCAGCCAGTCTGGGGTAGGACCGAACACTGAAGCTTTCTTT. Residues: CASSQSGVGPNTEAFF.

The chain couples TRBV15 to TRBJ2-3; D tentatively reads TRBD1 or TRBD2 (6 bases each). V was trimmed by 2 bases and J by 6 bases, leaving 15 bases between them. There are 15 residues in the CDR3. CDR1 and CDR2 from the germline V gene are LNHNV and YYDKDF (reference sequence). Here the CDR3 reads CATSRPGAEADTQYF. The CDR3 DNA follows: TGTGCCACCAGCAGACCGGGGGCCGAGGCCGATACGCAGTATTTT.

V and J are TRBV18 and TRBJ1-2, with a weak D call TRBD1 (6 bases). Trimming left V 3 bases short and J 10 bases short, with 21 bases between. The CDR3 sequence is 15 residues long. Germline CDR1 and CDR2: KGHSH and LQKENI. The CDR3 coding sequence is TGTGCCAGCTCACCCCCCGTCCTACAGGGTCGGGCCTACACCTTC. Protein: CASSPPVLQGRAYTF.

The V and J genes are TRBV5-4 and TRBJ1-1; 7 bases are a match to TRBD1. CDR3 length: 16 amino acids. Germline V gene data show CDR1 as SGHNT and CDR2 as YYREEE (reference sequence). The ends lost 3 bases at V and 1 base at J; junction bases unmatched: 9. The CDR3 reads CASSSRGGVGNTEAFF. DNA for the CDR3: TGTGCCAGCAGCTCCAGGGGGGGGGTTGGGAACACTGAAGCTTTCTTT.